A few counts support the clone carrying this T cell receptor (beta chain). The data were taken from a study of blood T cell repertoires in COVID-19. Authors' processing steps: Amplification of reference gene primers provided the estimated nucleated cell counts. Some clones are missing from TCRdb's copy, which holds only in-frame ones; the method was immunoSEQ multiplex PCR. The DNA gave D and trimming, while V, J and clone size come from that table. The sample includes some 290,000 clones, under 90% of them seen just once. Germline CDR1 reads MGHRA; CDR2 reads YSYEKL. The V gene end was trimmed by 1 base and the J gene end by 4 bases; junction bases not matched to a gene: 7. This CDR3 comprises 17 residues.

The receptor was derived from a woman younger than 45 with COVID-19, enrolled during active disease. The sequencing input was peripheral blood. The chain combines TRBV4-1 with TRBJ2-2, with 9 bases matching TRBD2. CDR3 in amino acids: CASSQVWLAGSTGELFF. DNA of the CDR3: TGCGCCAGCAGCCAAGTGTGGCTAGCGGGGTCCACCGGGGAGCTGTTTTTT.